Listed here are 5 T cell receptor beta chains from one sample, sequenced in a study of blood T cell repertoires in COVID-19. Sequencing used immunoSEQ multiplex PCR; TCRdb keeps in-frame clones, though not all of them. The sample carries about 380,000 clones, around 89% recorded once. The source material was PBMCs or T cells enriched from blood (not recorded which). The receptors here all came from a woman aged 18-29 years who had recovered from COVID-19.

The chain links TRBV2 to TRBJ1-1; D not resolved. The CDR3 loop spans 15 amino acids. V lost 3 bases to trimming and J lost 4 bases, with 15 bases between them. The germline gives CDR1 SNHLY, CDR2 FYNNEI. CDR3 bases: TGTGCCAGCAGTGATGGGAGCATGGGTGCCACTGAAGCTTTCTTT. It specifies CASSDGSMGATEAFF.

The rearrangement links TRBV7-2 to TRBJ1-3; TRBD1 might be the D (5 bases). The CDR3 covers 15 residues. V was clipped by 6 bases and J by 2 bases, with 14 bases between them. Germline-derived CDR1 and CDR2 are SGHTA and FQGNSA. CDR3 protein: CASSLRGFAGNTIYF. CDR3 coding DNA: TGTGCCAGCAGTCTACGGGGGTTTGCTGGAAACACCATATATTTT.

CDR3 sequence reads: CASSLVWGDTQYF. In DNA, the CDR3 is TGTGCCAGCAGCTTAGTGTGGGGCGATACGCAGTATTTT. The gene calls are TRBV11-3 and TRBJ2-3; tentatively, D is TRBD1 (5 bases). V lost 1 base, J lost 6 bases, and 8 bases lay in between. This CDR3 region has 13 residues. Germline V CDR1 and CDR2: SGHNT, YENEEA.

Comments on this clone: Other DNA sequences in the same sample also yield this CDR3. V usage is TRBV7-2 and J usage is TRBJ1-1; TRBD1 agrees at 7 bases. The trim removed 1 base at V and 5 bases at J, leaving 7 bases unmatched. This CDR3 region has 15 residues. CDR1 is SGHTA and CDR2 is FQGNSA in the germline V gene. CDR3 in amino acids: CASSLEGRGLTEAFF. In DNA, the CDR3 is TGTGCCAGCAGCTTAGAGGGCAGGGGGTTGACTGAAGCTTTCTTT.

This chain joins TRBV5-1 and TRBJ2-1; TRBD2 agrees at 9 bases. With 0 bases clipped from V and 5 bases from J, the junction kept 3 bases outside the gene matches. This CDR3 comprises 15 residues. Germline CDR1 and CDR2: SGHRS and YFSETQ. The CDR3 DNA follows: TGCGCCAGCAGCTTGGCCGCTAGCGGGGACAATGAGCAGTTCTTC. It specifies CASSLAASGDNEQFF.